This TCR beta chain was captured in a study of technical replicates of blood from a few donors. Germline V gene data show CDR1 as SGHTA and CDR2 as FQGNSA. This CDR3 has 14 amino acids. Trimming shortened V by 5 bases and J by 2 bases, and 13 bases separated the two germline ends. Measured with immunoSEQ multiplex PCR; TCRdb has only the in-frame clones, and not every one. The table lists about 84,000 clones, just over 90% of them singletons. This rearrangement joins TRBV7-2 to TRBJ2-7, with TRBD1 as a possible D gene (5 bases). The sample taken for sequencing was T cells isolated from PBMCs. The TCR comes from a human donor in good health. The CDR3 region is CASSLDSFTYEQYF. CDR3 DNA sequence: TGTGCCAGCAGCCTCGACAGCTTCACCTACGAGCAGTACTTC.